What follows are 2 T cell receptor beta chains derived from one specimen sequenced in a study of synovial regulatory T cells in juvenile arthritis. Clones were sequenced by immunoSEQ multiplex PCR, and TCRdb holds only the in-frame ones, with some missing. The sample features approximately 9,800 clones, with 0.72% in its top ten. The sequenced material came from Treg cells from blood. Subset in this sample: remaining (HLA-DR-negative) circulating blood Treg cells. All receptors derive from a donor aged 2-29 years with juvenile idiopathic arthritis.

The chain links TRBV28 to TRBJ1-5. CDR3 length: 18 residues. No DNA accompanies this entry. Germline V CDR1 and CDR2: MDHEN, SYDVKM. The CDR3 spells CASSLGSGEGYSNQPQHF.

V is TRBV7-2 and J is TRBJ2-3; TCRdb names TRBD2, which stays unverified in the absence of DNA. There are 17 residues in the CDR3. The protein alone is recorded here. CDR1 and CDR2 (germline): SGHTA, FQGNSA. CDR3 loop: CASSLARLAGRTDTQYF.